One T cell receptor beta chain is described in this entry. The antigen remains undetermined. After removal of 6 bases from V and 1 base from J, the junction contained 7 bases not matched to a gene. The CDR3 spans 15 residues. Germline V gene lookup returns CDR1 DFQATT and CDR2 SNEGSKA (reference sequence). The sample originates from a study of identical twins' blood T cells. Regarding the study as a whole: Twins shared about as many clonotypes as their cloneset sizes predicted.

Sample barcodes were added at both library ends during cDNA synthesis. One entry per CDR3 protein results from TCRdb running MiXCR on the 5' RACE reads. Of 400,000 or so distinct CDR3 sequences in the sample, 28% were seen once. Source material: PBMCs. The receptor was derived from a woman aged 18 to 55 in good health. The J gene is TRBJ2-4, the V gene TRBV20-1; 9 positions agree with TRBD1. The CDR3: CSAPNRGQAKNIQYF. DNA of the CDR3: TGCAGTGCGCCGAACAGGGGGCAGGCCAAAAACATTCAGTACTTC.